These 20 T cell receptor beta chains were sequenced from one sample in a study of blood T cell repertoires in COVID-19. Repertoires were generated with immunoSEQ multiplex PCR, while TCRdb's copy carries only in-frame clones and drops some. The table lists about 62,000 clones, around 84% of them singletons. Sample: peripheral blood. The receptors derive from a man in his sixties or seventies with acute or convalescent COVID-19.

DNA for the CDR3: TGCGCCAGCAGCCCAGAGGGGGGGGACTATGGCTACACCTTC. This translates into CASSPEGGDYGYTF. This chain joins TRBV5-1 and TRBJ1-2; tentative D call: TRBD1 (6 bases). The germline gives CDR1 SGHRS, CDR2 YFSETQ. The CDR3 is 14 residues long. Trimming removed 4 bases at V and 3 bases at J, with 13 bases between.

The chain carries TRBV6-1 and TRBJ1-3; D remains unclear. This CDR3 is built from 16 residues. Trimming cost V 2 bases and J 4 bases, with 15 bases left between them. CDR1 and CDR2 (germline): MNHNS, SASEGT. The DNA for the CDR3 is TGTGCCAGCAGTGAAAGGCCCCCGAGGAGAGGAAACACCATATATTTT. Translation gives CASSERPPRRGNTIYF.

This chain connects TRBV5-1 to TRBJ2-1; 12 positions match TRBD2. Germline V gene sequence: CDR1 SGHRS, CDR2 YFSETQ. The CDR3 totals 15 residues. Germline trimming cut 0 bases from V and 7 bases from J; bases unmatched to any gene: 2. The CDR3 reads CASSLGLAGVNEQFF. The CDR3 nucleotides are TGCGCCAGCAGCTTGGGACTAGCGGGGGTTAATGAGCAGTTCTTC.

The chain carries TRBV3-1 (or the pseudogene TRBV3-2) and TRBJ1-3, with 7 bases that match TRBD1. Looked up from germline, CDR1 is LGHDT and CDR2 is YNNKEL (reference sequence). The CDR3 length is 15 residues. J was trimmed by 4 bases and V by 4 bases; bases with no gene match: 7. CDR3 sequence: CASSPRQGGGNTIYF. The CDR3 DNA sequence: TGTGCCAGCAGCCCCCGACAGGGAGGAGGAAACACCATATATTTT.

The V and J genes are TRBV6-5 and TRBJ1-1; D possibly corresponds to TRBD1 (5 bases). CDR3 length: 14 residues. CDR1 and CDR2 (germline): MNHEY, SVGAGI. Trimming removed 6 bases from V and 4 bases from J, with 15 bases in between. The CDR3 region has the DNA TGTGCCAGCAGATTGACAGATCAAGGCACTGAAGCTTTCTTT. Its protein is CASRLTDQGTEAFF.

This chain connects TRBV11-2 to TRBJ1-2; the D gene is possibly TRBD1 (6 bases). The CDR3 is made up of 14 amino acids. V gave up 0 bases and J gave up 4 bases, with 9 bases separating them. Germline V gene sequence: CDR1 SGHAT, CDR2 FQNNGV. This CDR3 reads CASSLDRTAYGYTF. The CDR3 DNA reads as TGTGCCAGCAGCTTAGACCGGACAGCCTATGGCTACACCTTC. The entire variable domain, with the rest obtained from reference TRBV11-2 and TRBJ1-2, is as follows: EAGVAQSPRYKIIEKRQSVAFWCNPISGHATLYWYQQILGQGPKLLIQFQNNGVVDDSQLPKDRFSAERLKGVDSTLKIQPAKLEDSAVYLCASSLDRTAYGYTFGSGTRLTVV.

The CDR3 sequence is CASSIRTGSNGYTF. CDR3 sequence (DNA): TGTGCCAGTAGTATACGGACAGGGTCTAATGGCTACACCTTC. The chain links TRBV19 to TRBJ1-2, with 8 bases lining up with TRBD1. This CDR3 has 14 residues. CDR1 LNHDA and CDR2 SQIVND come from the germline V gene (reference sequence). V gave up 2 bases and J gave up 6 bases; unmatched junction bases: 5. Complete variable domain (other parts from reference TRBV19 and TRBJ1-2): DGGITQSPKYLFRKEGQNVTLSCEQNLNHDAMYWYRQDPGQGLRLIYYSQIVNDFQKGDIAEGYSVSREKKESFPLTVTSAQKNPTAFYLCASSIRTGSNGYTFGSGTRLTVV.

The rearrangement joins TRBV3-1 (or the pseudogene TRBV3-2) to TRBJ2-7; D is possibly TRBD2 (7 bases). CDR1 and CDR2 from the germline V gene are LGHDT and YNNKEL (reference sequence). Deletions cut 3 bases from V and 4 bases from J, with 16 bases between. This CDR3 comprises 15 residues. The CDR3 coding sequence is TGTGCCAGCAGCCAGACTGCGGGGGCTGGTTACGAGCAGTACTTC. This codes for CASSQTAGAGYEQYF.

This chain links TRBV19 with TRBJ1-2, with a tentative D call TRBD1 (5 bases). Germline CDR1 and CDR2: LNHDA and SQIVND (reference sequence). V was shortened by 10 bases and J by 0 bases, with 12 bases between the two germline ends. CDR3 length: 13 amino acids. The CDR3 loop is CATKTETNYGYTF. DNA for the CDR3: TGTGCCACCAAGACAGAAACTAACTATGGCTACACCTTC.

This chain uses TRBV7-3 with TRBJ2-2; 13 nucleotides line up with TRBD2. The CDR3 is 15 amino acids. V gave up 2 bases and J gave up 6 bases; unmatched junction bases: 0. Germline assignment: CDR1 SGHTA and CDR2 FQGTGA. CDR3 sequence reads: CASSLGLAGAGELFF. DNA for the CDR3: TGTGCCAGCAGCTTAGGACTAGCGGGAGCCGGGGAGCTGTTTTTT.

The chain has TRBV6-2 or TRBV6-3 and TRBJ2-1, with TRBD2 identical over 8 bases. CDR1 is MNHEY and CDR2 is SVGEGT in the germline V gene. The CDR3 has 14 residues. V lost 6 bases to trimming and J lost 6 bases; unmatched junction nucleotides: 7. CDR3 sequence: CASSSYSGTNEQFF. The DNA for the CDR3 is TGTGCCAGCAGCTCGTATAGCGGGACCAATGAGCAGTTCTTC.

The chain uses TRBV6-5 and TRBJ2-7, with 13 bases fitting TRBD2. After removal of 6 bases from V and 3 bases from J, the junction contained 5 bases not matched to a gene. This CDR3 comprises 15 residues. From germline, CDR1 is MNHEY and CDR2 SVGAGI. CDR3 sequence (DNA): TGTGCCAGCAGGTCCGGGACTAGCGGGGTCTACGAGCAGTACTTC. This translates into CASRSGTSGVYEQYF.

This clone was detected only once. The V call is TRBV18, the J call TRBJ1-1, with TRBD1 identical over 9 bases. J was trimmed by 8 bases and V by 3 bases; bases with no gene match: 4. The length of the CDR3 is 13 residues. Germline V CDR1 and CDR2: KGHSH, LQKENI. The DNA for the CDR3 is TGTGCCAGCTCACCGGGACAGGGTTTCGAAGCTTTCTTT. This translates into CASSPGQGFEAFF.

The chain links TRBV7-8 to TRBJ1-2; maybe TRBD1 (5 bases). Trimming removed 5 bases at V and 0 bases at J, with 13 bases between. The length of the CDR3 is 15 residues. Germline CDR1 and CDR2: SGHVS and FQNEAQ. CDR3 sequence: CASSPAGFTNYGYTF. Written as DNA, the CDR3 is TGTGCCAGCAGCCCGGCAGGGTTTACTAACTATGGCTACACCTTC.

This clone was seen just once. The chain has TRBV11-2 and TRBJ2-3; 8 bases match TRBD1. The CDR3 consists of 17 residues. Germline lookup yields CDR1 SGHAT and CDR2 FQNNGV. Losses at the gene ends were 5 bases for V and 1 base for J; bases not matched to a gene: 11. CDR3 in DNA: TGTGCCAGCAGCCCTTACGGCGGACAGGGCGGCACAGATACGCAGTATTTT. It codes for CASSPYGGQGGTDTQYF.

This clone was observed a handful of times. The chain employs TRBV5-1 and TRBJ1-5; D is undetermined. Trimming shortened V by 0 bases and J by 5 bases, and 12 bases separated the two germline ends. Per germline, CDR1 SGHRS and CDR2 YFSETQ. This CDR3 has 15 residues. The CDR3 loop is CASSLGWAIDQPQHF. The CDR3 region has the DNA TGCGCCAGCAGCTTGGGGTGGGCCATCGATCAGCCCCAGCATTTT. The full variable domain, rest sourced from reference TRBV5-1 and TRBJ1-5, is KAGVTQTPRYLIKTRGQQVTLSCSPISGHRSVSWYQQTPGQGLQFLFEYFSETQRNKGNFPGRFSGRQFSNSRSEMNVSTLELGDSALYLCASSLGWAIDQPQHFGDGTRLSIL.

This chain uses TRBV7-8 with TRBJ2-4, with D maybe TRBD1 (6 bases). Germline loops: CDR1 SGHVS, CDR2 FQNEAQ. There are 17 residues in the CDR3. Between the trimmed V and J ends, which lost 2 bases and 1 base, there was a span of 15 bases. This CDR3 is CASSLSPGGMAKNIQYF. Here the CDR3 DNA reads TGTGCCAGCAGCTTAAGCCCTGGGGGCATGGCCAAAAACATTCAGTACTTC.

The CDR3 loop reads CASRTGSNTIYF. CDR3 nucleotide sequence: TGTGCCAGCAGGACAGGGTCCAACACCATATATTTT. The gene calls are TRBV6-5 and TRBJ1-3; 7 bases fit TRBD1. This CDR3 comprises 12 residues. Trimming cost V 6 bases and J 7 bases; bases outside gene matches: 3. Germline CDR1 reads MNHEY; CDR2 reads SVGAGI.

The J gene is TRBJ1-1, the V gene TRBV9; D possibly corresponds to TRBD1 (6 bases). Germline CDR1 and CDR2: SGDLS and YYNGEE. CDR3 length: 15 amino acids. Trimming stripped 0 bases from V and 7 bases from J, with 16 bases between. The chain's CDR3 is CASSVGTANRYEAFF. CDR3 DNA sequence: TGTGCCAGCAGCGTAGGGACAGCGAATCGCTATGAAGCTTTCTTT.

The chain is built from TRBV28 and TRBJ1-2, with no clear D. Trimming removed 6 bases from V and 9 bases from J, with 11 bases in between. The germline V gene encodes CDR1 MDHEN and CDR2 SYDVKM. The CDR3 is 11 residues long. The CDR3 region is CASSLHTSYTF. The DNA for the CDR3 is TGTGCCAGCAGCCTCCACACGAGCTACACCTTC.